Listed below are T cell receptor beta chains from one sample, sequenced in a study of Ad26.COV2.S vaccination and SARS-CoV-2 variants. Clones were read by immunoSEQ multiplex PCR, and TCRdb kept only the in-frame ones, dropping some. Among 400,000 to 500,000 clones listed, roughly 90% were seen once. This sample comprised peripheral blood, obtained in a trial of Ad26.COV2.S vaccine versus placebo. Every receptor here comes from a person aged 18 to 65 who received the Ad26.COV2.S COVID-19 vaccine or a placebo. Both conserved end residues are part of each CDR3. The D gene is left open where the match is weak. Expanded clones are given a class, and other clones once, few, many or no size at all.

J,length,V,size,D,CDR3,DNA
TRBJ1-5,13,TRBV29-1,.,.,CSVEGAWGQPQHF,TGCAGCGTTGAAGGGGCTTGGGGTCAGCCCCAGCATTTT
TRBJ2-7,14,TRBV5-1,.,.,CASSLGSDPYEQYF,TGCGCCAGCAGCTTAGGTAGCGATCCCTACGAGCAGTACTTC
TRBJ2-1,13,TRBV5-4,.,TRBD2,CASSFGLADEQFF,TGTGCCAGCAGTTTTGGACTAGCTGATGAGCAGTTCTTC
TRBJ1-2,14,TRBV28,.,.,CASSRYNAGNGYTF,TGTGCCAGCAGTCGATATAATGCGGGAAATGGCTACACCTTC
TRBJ1-2,14,TRBV27,.,.,CASNPIKGAGGYTF,TGTGCCAGCAACCCCATTAAAGGGGCGGGGGGCTACACCTTC
TRBJ2-3,17,TRBV7-2,.,TRBD2,CASSFKRGGLGTDTQYF,TGTGCCAGCAGCTTTAAACGGGGGGGCCTTGGCACAGATACGCAGTATTTT
TRBJ1-2,16,TRBV4-3,.,.,CASSQDRTRANYGYTF,TGCGCCAGCAGCCAAGATCGGACAAGAGCTAACTATGGCTACACCTTC
TRBJ1-3,17,TRBV12-5,few,.,CASGLPADRPLGNTIYF,TGTGCTAGTGGTTTGCCCGCGGACCGACCTCTTGGAAACACCATATATTTT
TRBJ2-2,17,TRBV29-1,.,.,CSAILRNYVPNTGELFF,TGCAGCGCAATACTCAGGAACTACGTGCCCAACACCGGGGAGCTGTTTTTT
TRBJ2-5,15,TRBV27,.,TRBD2,CASSPRWGGQETQYF,TGTGCCAGCAGTCCGAGGTGGGGGGGGCAAGAGACCCAGTACTTC
TRBJ2-6,16,TRBV7-2,once,.,CASSLAPLSGANVLTF,TGTGCCAGCAGCTTAGCGCCACTCTCTGGAGCCAACGTCCTGACTTTC
TRBJ1-2,14,TRBV7-9,few,.,CASSPHPDGNGYTF,TGTGCCAGCAGCCCACACCCGGACGGAAATGGCTACACCTTC
TRBJ2-1,13,TRBV10-1,.,.,CASTAGAYNEQFF,TGCGCCAGCACGGCCGGCGCCTACAATGAGCAGTTCTTC
TRBJ1-3,16,TRBV4-3,.,.,CASSQEATGVANTIYF,TGCGCCAGCAGCCAAGAGGCGACGGGAGTCGCGAACACCATATATTTT
TRBJ1-2,15,TRBV5-8,.,TRBD1,CASSFGADRGGGYTF,TGTGCCAGCAGCTTCGGAGCGGACAGGGGTGGTGGCTACACCTTC
TRBJ1-1,16,TRBV7-9,once,.,CASSLVHLMMDTEAFF,TGTGCCAGCAGCTTAGTACATTTGATGATGGACACTGAAGCTTTCTTT
TRBJ2-7,13,TRBV28,.,.,CASRPDRLYEQYF,TGTGCCAGCAGACCGGACAGACTCTACGAGCAGTACTTC
TRBJ2-7,14,TRBV3-1/TRBV3-2,.,.,CASSLYPGSYEQYF,TGTGCCAGCAGCCTGTACCCAGGGTCCTACGAGCAGTACTTC
TRBJ1-4,15,TRBV15,.,.,CATSSPGLPNEKLFF,TGTGCCACCAGCAGCCCGGGCCTACCTAATGAAAAACTGTTTTTT
TRBJ2-7,14,TRBV7-9,once,.,CASSLALSSYEQYF,TGTGCCAGCAGCTTAGCCCTGAGCTCCTACGAGCAGTACTTC
TRBJ1-2,16,TRBV19,.,.,CASSIVLGEGYYGYTF,TGTGCCAGTAGTATAGTATTAGGAGAGGGCTACTATGGCTACACCTTC
TRBJ1-2,13,TRBV9,.,.,CASSADRNYGYTF,TGTGCCAGCAGCGCGGACAGAAACTATGGCTACACCTTC